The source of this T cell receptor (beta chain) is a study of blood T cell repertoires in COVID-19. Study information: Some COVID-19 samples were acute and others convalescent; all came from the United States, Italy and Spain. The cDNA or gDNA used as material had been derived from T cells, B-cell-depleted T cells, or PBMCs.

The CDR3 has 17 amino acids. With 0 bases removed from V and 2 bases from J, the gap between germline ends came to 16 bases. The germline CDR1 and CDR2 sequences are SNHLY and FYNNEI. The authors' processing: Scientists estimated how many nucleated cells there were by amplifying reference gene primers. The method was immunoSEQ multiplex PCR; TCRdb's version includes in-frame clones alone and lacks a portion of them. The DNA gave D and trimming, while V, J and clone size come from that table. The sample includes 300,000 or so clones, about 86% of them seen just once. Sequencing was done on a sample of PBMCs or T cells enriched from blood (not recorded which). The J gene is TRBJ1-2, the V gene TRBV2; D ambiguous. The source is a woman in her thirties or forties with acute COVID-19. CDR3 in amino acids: CASSEAVSLGGNYGYTF. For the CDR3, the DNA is TGTGCCAGCAGTGAAGCCGTGAGCCTCGGAGGGAACTATGGCTACACCTTC.